This T cell receptor beta chain was documented in a study of blood T cell repertoires in COVID-19. At the level of the study: PBMCs, B-cell-depleted T cells, or T cells provided the cDNA or gDNA that made up the material.

V shed 5 bases, J shed 2 bases, and the junction held 3 bases outside the gene matches. CDR1 is SNHLY and CDR2 is FYNNEI in the germline V gene. CDR3 length equals 13 residues. Study processing details: It was from reference gene primer amplification that nucleated cell counts were estimated. Sequencing used immunoSEQ multiplex PCR; TCRdb keeps in-frame clones, though not all of them. V, J and clone size derive from that table, while D and trimming were established from the DNA sequence. The sample has about 200,000 clones, roughly 90% seen once. This clone was detected a few times. The identical CDR3 is also encoded by other nucleotide sequences in the sample.

The source is a man younger than 35 with active or convalescent COVID-19. Sequencing was carried out using peripheral blood. The rearrangement uses TRBV2 and TRBJ2-7, with TRBD1 matching 7 bases. The CDR3 is CASSTGVPYEQYF. The CDR3 DNA is TGTGCCAGCAGTACAGGGGTTCCCTACGAGCAGTACTTC.